A selection of T cell receptor beta chains follows, all from one sample in a study of shared clonotypes between healthy human individuals. Using immunoSEQ multiplex PCR, the repertoire was profiled, and TCRdb retains in-frame clones only, with some absent. The sample lists approximately 98,000 clones, under 70% occurring once. The sequenced sample consisted of memory CD8+ T cells sorted from blood. These receptors came from a woman in her thirties in good health. Each CDR3 is given with its conserved first and last residue. Fields, in order: D gene, J gene, clone size, CDR3 length, V gene, CDR3 protein, CDR3 DNA. A D gene is named only where the DNA matches it firmly. Size is stated for part of the rows, as once, few or many counts, or as a class when the clone is expanded.

D: -
J: TRBJ1-2
size: many
length: 17
V: TRBV27
CDR3: CASRSPGHLPRGYGYTF
DNA: TGTGCCAGCAGGTCGCCGGGACACCTTCCTCGGGGCTATGGCTACACCTTC

D: TRBD2
J: TRBJ2-2
size: once
length: 16
V: TRBV6-5
CDR3: CASSYYAGARTGELFF
DNA: TGTGCCAGCAGTTACTATGCGGGAGCTCGGACCGGGGAGCTGTTTTTT

D: -
J: TRBJ1-2
size: -
length: 13
V: TRBV11-2
CDR3: CASSLTGSYGYTF
DNA: TGTGCCAGCAGCTTAACAGGATCCTATGGCTACACCTTC

D: -
J: TRBJ2-7
size: -
length: 15
V: TRBV7-9
CDR3: CASSLYQGPSYEQYF
DNA: TGTGCCAGCAGCTTATACCAGGGACCCTCCTACGAGCAGTACTTC

D: TRBD2
J: TRBJ2-2
size: -
length: 18
V: TRBV4-2
CDR3: CASSQEDSGSLGYGELFF
DNA: TGTGCCAGCAGCCAAGAGGATAGCGGGAGCCTGGGCTACGGGGAGCTGTTTTTT

D: -
J: TRBJ1-4
size: -
length: 16
V: TRBV6-1
CDR3: CASSEHLGRGGEKLFF
DNA: TGTGCCAGCAGTGAACATCTCGGCAGGGGCGGTGAAAAACTGTTTTTT

D: TRBD1
J: TRBJ1-2
size: few
length: 16
V: TRBV7-9
CDR3: CASSLTEQGADYGYTF
DNA: TGTGCCAGCAGCTTAACGGAACAGGGGGCTGACTATGGCTACACCTTC

D: TRBD2
J: TRBJ2-7
size: -
length: 15
V: TRBV28
CDR3: CASRGGLAGSYEQYF
DNA: TGTGCCAGCAGGGGGGGACTAGCGGGATCCTACGAGCAGTACTTC

D: TRBD2
J: TRBJ2-2
size: few
length: 16
V: TRBV11-3
CDR3: CASSLVLAENTGELFF
DNA: TGTGCCAGCAGCTTAGTCCTAGCGGAGAACACCGGGGAGCTGTTTTTT

D: -
J: TRBJ2-7
size: once
length: 15
V: TRBV10-2
CDR3: CASRDYWTNYYEQYF
DNA: TGCGCCAGCAGGGATTACTGGACTAACTACTACGAGCAGTACTTC